A selection of T cell receptor beta chains follows, all from one sample in a study of CD8+ T cells in alopecia areata. Data came from immunoSEQ multiplex PCR; TCRdb stores just in-frame clones and leaves some out. The profile shows roughly 180,000 clones, approximately 60% of them singletons. This specimen was CD4+ T cells sorted from blood, taken at week 4, from a patient treated with tofacitinib. Receptors were obtained from a human donor with alopecia areata. CDR3s include the opening cysteine and the closing phenylalanine or tryptophan. A D gene is named only where the DNA matches it firmly. Expanded clones get a size class; other rows say once, few or many, or leave the size out.

>TRBJ2-7|few|-|TRBV7-2
CASSLGMRGNEQYF
TGTGCCAGCAGCTTAGGGATGAGAGGCAACGAGCAGTACTTC
>TRBJ2-6|-|TRBD1|TRBV30
CAWAGTGSPRSGANVLTF
TGTGCCTGGGCCGGGACAGGGAGTCCACGCTCTGGGGCCAACGTCCTGACTTTC
>TRBJ1-4|-|-|TRBV2
CASSEALEKLFF
TGTGCCAGCAGTGAAGCTTTAGAAAAACTGTTTTTT
>TRBJ1-2|-|TRBD1|TRBV30
CAFYRDRVSLGYGYTF
TGTGCCTTTTACCGGGACAGGGTATCCTTAGGGTATGGCTACACCTTC
>TRBJ2-5|-|-|TRBV29-1
CSGRGEGVGLETQYF
TGCAGCGGACGGGGAGAGGGAGTTGGGTTAGAGACCCAGTACTTC
>TRBJ1-1|-|TRBD1|TRBV9
CASSSDRGDTEAFF
TGTGCCAGCAGCTCCGACAGGGGGGACACTGAAGCTTTCTTT
>TRBJ1-1|-|-|TRBV6-1
CASSFQEDTEAFF
TGTGCCAGCAGTTTCCAGGAGGACACTGAAGCTTTCTTT
>TRBJ2-3|-|TRBD2|TRBV9
CASSVRGGGPSDTQYF
TGTGCCAGCAGCGTAAGGGGCGGGGGGCCGTCCGATACGCAGTATTTT
>TRBJ1-5|-|TRBD1|TRBV6-5
CASSPGQGAQPQHF
TGTGCCAGCAGTCCCGGACAGGGGGCACAGCCCCAGCATTTT
>TRBJ2-7|few|-|TRBV6-5
CASSYSGPDSGYEQYF
TGTGCCAGCAGTTACTCCGGGCCGGACAGCGGCTACGAGCAGTACTTC
>TRBJ1-4|-|-|TRBV28
CASTMGNRKLFF
TGTGCCAGCACCATGGGGAACCGAAAACTGTTTTTT
>TRBJ2-7|-|-|TRBV29-1
CSVGLKLSYEQYF
TGCAGCGTTGGACTGAAACTCTCCTACGAGCAGTACTTC
>TRBJ1-6|-|-|TRBV25-1
CASSGPYTGSGSPLHF
TGTGCCAGCAGTGGCCCATACACAGGGTCGGGTTCACCCCTCCACTTT
>TRBJ1-2|few|-|TRBV29-1
CSVERENYGYTF
TGCAGCGTTGAAAGGGAAAACTATGGCTACACCTTC
>TRBJ2-7|-|-|TRBV29-1
CSVDGGSVYEQYF
TGCAGCGTTGATGGGGGGAGCGTCTACGAGCAGTACTTC
>TRBJ2-5|-|-|TRBV10-3
CAIKKVGQETQYF
TGTGCCATCAAGAAGGTGGGCCAAGAGACCCAGTACTTC
>TRBJ2-2|-|-|TRBV4-2
CASHGEPTGELFF
TGTGCCAGCCACGGAGAGCCCACCGGGGAGCTGTTTTTT
>TRBJ2-7|-|-|TRBV2
CARGGDRYYEQYF
TGTGCCAGGGGGGGTGACAGATACTACGAGCAGTACTTC
>TRBJ2-5|-|-|TRBV2
CASRGSYGGAQETQYF
TGTGCCAGCAGGGGGTCTTACGGGGGAGCCCAGGAGACCCAGTACTTC
>TRBJ2-3|-|-|TRBV11-2
CASSSRTDTQYF
TGTGCCAGCAGTAGCCGCACAGATACGCAGTATTTT
>TRBJ2-5|once|TRBD1|TRBV7-2
CASSLRTGGGETQYF
TGTGCCAGCAGCCTCAGGACAGGCGGTGGAGAGACCCAGTACTTC
>TRBJ2-6|-|-|TRBV27
CASSTWGAGANVLTF
TGTGCCAGCAGTACCTGGGGAGCTGGGGCCAACGTCCTGACTTTC
>TRBJ2-2|-|-|TRBV2
CASSDSVAGTGELFF
TGTGCCAGCAGTGATAGTGTTGCGGGCACCGGGGAGCTGTTTTTT
>TRBJ2-7|few|-|TRBV6-1
CATGSYEQYF
TGTGCCACGGGATCCTACGAGCAGTACTTC
>TRBJ1-5|-|-|TRBV7-8
CASSLSLASNQPQHF
TGTGCCAGCAGCTTAAGCCTTGCCTCCAATCAGCCCCAGCATTTT
>TRBJ1-1|-|-|TRBV4-1
CASMRTQIMNTEAFF
TGCGCCAGCATGCGTACTCAGATCATGAACACTGAAGCTTTCTTT
>TRBJ2-7|-|-|TRBV18
CASSRKGEAYEQYF
TGTGCCAGCTCACGTAAGGGTGAGGCTTACGAGCAGTACTTC
>TRBJ1-5|once|-|TRBV2
CASSGVGSEGQPQHF
TGTGCCAGCAGTGGGGTAGGGAGCGAAGGTCAGCCCCAGCATTTT
>TRBJ1-1|-|TRBD1|TRBV29-1
CSVEGPQGPVNTEAFF
TGCAGCGTTGAAGGTCCACAGGGGCCCGTGAACACTGAAGCTTTCTTT
>TRBJ2-1|-|TRBD1|TRBV18
CASWMGQADNEQFF
TGTGCCAGCTGGATGGGACAGGCGGACAATGAGCAGTTCTTC
>TRBJ1-4|-|-|TRBV15
CATSRDRLTNEKLFF
TGTGCCACCAGCAGAGATCGGCTGACGAATGAAAAACTGTTTTTT
>TRBJ2-7|-|-|TRBV4-1
CASSDTGTASYEQYF
TGCGCCAGCAGCGACACCGGGACGGCCTCCTACGAGCAGTACTTC
>TRBJ2-1|once|TRBD1|TRBV29-1
CSLNPTGGSEQFF
TGCAGCCTAAACCCGACAGGGGGCAGTGAGCAGTTCTTC
>TRBJ1-2|-|-|TRBV25-1
CASSEASGVNYGYTF
TGTGCCAGCAGTGAGGCCTCCGGGGTGAACTATGGCTACACCTTC
>TRBJ2-7|-|-|TRBV30
CAWKSRALNEQYF
TGTGCCTGGAAAAGCAGGGCATTAAACGAGCAGTACTTC
>TRBJ2-7|few|-|TRBV2
CASRRDTYEQYF
TGTGCCAGCAGAAGGGATACCTACGAGCAGTACTTC
>TRBJ2-5|-|-|TRBV5-1
CASRVEETQYF
TGCGCCAGCAGGGTAGAAGAGACCCAGTACTTC
>TRBJ2-3|-|-|TRBV20-1
CSARDGDTQYF
TGCAGTGCACGAGACGGAGATACGCAGTATTTT
>TRBJ2-5|once|TRBD2|TRBV30
CAWSVHPAGGRETQYF
TGTGCCTGGAGTGTACATCCAGCGGGGGGGCGGGAGACCCAGTACTTC
>TRBJ2-2|few|-|TRBV5-1
CASSLSGMNTGELFF
TGCGCCAGCAGCCTTAGCGGAATGAACACCGGGGAGCTGTTTTTT
>TRBJ1-2|few|-|TRBV30
CAWSKDSTLQGGYTF
TGTGCCTGGAGTAAGGACAGCACCCTCCAGGGTGGCTACACCTTC
>TRBJ1-1|-|TRBD1|TRBV7-9
CASSLRFRDRRNTEAFF
TGTGCCAGCAGCTTACGGTTCAGGGACAGGCGTAACACTGAAGCTTTCTTT
>TRBJ1-2|-|-|TRBV4-3
CASSQGRQAYYGYTF
TGCGCCAGCAGCCAAGGCCGACAGGCCTACTATGGCTACACCTTC
>TRBJ2-1|-|TRBD1|TRBV19
CASTQGQLDGFYNEQFF
TGTGCCAGTACCCAGGGACAGTTGGACGGGTTTTACAATGAGCAGTTCTTC
>TRBJ1-1|-|TRBD1|TRBV30
CAWRDRGTEAFF
TGTGCCTGGAGGGACAGGGGGACTGAAGCTTTCTTT
>TRBJ2-5|-|-|TRBV5-1
CASSSERGAETQYF
TGCGCCAGCAGCTCGGAACGGGGCGCAGAGACCCAGTACTTC
>TRBJ2-1|-|-|TRBV6-5
CASSYSRSGTYNEQFF
TGTGCCAGCAGTTACTCGAGGAGCGGTACGTACAATGAGCAGTTCTTC
>TRBJ2-3|-|-|TRBV5-1
CASSYRFPSTDTQYF
TGCGCCAGCAGCTACAGGTTCCCTAGCACAGATACGCAGTATTTT
>TRBJ2-3|-|-|TRBV29-1
CSVRGRATDTQYF
TGCAGCGTCCGGGGCAGGGCCACAGATACGCAGTATTTT
>TRBJ2-3|few|TRBD2|TRBV2
CASSEQLAGGVDTQYF
TGTGCCAGCAGTGAACAGCTAGCGGGGGGAGTAGATACGCAGTATTTT
>TRBJ1-2|-|-|TRBV4-3
CASSQDQGLGYTF
TGCGCCAGCAGCCAAGATCAGGGGCTTGGCTACACCTTC
>TRBJ2-5|few|-|TRBV5-1
CASTLDGKYQETQYF
TGCGCCAGCACCCTGGACGGAAAGTACCAAGAGACCCAGTACTTC
>TRBJ2-1|few|TRBD2|TRBV11-2
CASRGLAGVSYNEQFF
TGTGCCAGCAGGGGTCTCGCGGGGGTTTCCTACAATGAGCAGTTCTTC
>TRBJ2-5|-|TRBD1|TRBV7-9
CASREGGPETQYF
TGTGCCAGCAGAGAAGGGGGCCCGGAGACCCAGTACTTC
>TRBJ1-6|many|TRBD1|TRBV19
CASRDREVSPLHF
TGTGCCAGTAGGGACAGGGAGGTATCACCCCTCCACTTT
>TRBJ2-3|-|-|TRBV9
CASSLSPTDTQYF
TGTGCCAGCAGCTTAAGCCCCACAGATACGCAGTATTTT
>TRBJ2-2|few|-|TRBV28
CASSWSRNTGELFF
TGTGCCAGCAGTTGGTCCAGGAACACCGGGGAGCTGTTTTTT